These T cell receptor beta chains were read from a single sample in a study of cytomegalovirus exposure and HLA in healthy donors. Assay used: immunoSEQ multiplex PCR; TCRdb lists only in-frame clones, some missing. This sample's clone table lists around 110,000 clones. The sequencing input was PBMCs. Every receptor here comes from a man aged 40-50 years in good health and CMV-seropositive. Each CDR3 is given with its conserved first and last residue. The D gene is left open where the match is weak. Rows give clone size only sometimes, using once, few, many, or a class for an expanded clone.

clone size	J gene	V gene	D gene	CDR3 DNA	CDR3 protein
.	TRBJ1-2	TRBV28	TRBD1	TGTGCCAGCAGCTACCTAACGACAGGGGGTCGGTATGGCTACACCTTC	CASSYLTTGGRYGYTF
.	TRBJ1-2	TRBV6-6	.	TGTGCCAGCAGTACAGGGCTCTCCTGGGGCTACACCTTC	CASSTGLSWGYTF
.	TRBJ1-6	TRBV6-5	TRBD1	TGTGCCAGCAGTGCCCCCGACAGGGGAAATTCACCCCTCCACTTT	CASSAPDRGNSPLHF
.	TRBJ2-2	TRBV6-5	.	TGTGCCAGCAGTTCAACCGGGGAGCTGTTTTTT	CASSSTGELFF
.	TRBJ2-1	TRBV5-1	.	TGCGCCAGCAGCGCGGACAGAAACAATGAGCAGTTCTTC	CASSADRNNEQFF
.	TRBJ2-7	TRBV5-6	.	TGTGCCAGCAGCTTGAATCAGGGCGAGCAGTACTTC	CASSLNQGEQYF
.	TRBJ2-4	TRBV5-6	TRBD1	TGTGCCAGCAGCCTAAGACAGGGCTCGTCGGAAACCTCCCGGAATATTCAGTACTTC	CASSLRQGSSETSRNIQYF
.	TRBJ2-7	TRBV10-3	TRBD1	TGTGCCACCGGGACAGGGGAGCTGTACGAGCAGTACTTC	CATGTGELYEQYF
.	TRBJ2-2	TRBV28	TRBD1	TGTGCCAGCAGCCCCGGGACAGATATTTACACCGGGGAGCTGTTTTTT	CASSPGTDIYTGELFF
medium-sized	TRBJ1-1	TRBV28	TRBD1	TGTGCCAGCAGTTTTAAGGGGGCATACACTGAAGCTTTCTTT	CASSFKGAYTEAFF
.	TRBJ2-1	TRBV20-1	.	TGCAGTGCTAGCATGGAGAGGGAGCAGTTCTTC	CSASMEREQFF
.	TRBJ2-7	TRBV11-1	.	TGTGCCAGCAGCTTTAGGCAGTACTTC	CASSFRQYF
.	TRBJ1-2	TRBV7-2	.	TGTGCCAGCAGCTTCGAGGAAGGCTACACCTTC	CASSFEEGYTF
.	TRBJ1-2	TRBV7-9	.	TGTGCCAGCAGCTTCTCCCAGCGGGGCTACACCTTC	CASSFSQRGYTF
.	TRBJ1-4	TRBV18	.	TGTGCCAGCTCACCACCGATCTTGGAGGGTCATGCGGAAAAACTGTTTTTT	CASSPPILEGHAEKLFF
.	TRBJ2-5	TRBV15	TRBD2	TGTGCCACCAGCAGAGGCGCGGGGGGGCGGCTGGAGACCCAGTACTTC	CATSRGAGGRLETQYF
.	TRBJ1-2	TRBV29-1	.	TGCAGCGTGGAAGGAAGTGAAGAGGCGCCCTATGGCTACACCTTC	CSVEGSEEAPYGYTF
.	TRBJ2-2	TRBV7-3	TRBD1	TGTGCCAGCAGCTCACTAAAACTAACATGGGACAGGGGATGGACCGGGGAGCTGTTTTTT	CASSSLKLTWDRGWTGELFF
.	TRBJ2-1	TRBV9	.	TGTGCCAGCAGCTTGGAGGGAACCTCCTACAATGAGCAGTTCTTC	CASSLEGTSYNEQFF
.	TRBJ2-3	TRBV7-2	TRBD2	TGTGCCAGCAGCTCCCTACTAGCGGGAGCGGTAGATACGCAGTATTTT	CASSSLLAGAVDTQYF
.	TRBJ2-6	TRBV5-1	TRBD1	TGCGCCAGCAGCTCCGGACGGACAGGGGGCGCAGGGGCCAACGTCCTGACTTTC	CASSSGRTGGAGANVLTF
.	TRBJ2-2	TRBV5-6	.	TGTGCCAGCAGCCCTCGGACAGGAGGGACCGGGGAGCTGTTTTTT	CASSPRTGGTGELFF
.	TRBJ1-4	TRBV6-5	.	TGTGCCAGCAGTTACGTCCCGGGAGCTAATGAAAAACTGTTTTTT	CASSYVPGANEKLFF
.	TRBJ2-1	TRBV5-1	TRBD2	TGCGCCAGCAGCCCCAGGGCCAGCGGGAGTATCAATGAGCAGTTCTTC	CASSPRASGSINEQFF
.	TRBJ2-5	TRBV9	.	TGTGCCAGCAGCGTAGGGTCCAGGGGCGAACAAGAGACCCAGTACTTC	CASSVGSRGEQETQYF
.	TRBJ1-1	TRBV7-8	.	TGTGCCAGTAGCTTAGGTGACAGGATGAACACTGAAGCTTTCTTT	CASSLGDRMNTEAFF
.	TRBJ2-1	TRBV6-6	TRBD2	TGTGCCAGCAGTTACGTCGCGGGAGGGATCAATGAGCAGTTCTTC	CASSYVAGGINEQFF
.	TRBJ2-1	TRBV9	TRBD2	TGTGCCAGCAGCGCTAGTAGCGGGACGTACAATGAGCAGTTCTTC	CASSASSGTYNEQFF
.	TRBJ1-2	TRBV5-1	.	TGCGCCAGCAGTCGTGGGGGGGCCAAGGAAGGAGGCTACACCTTC	CASSRGGAKEGGYTF
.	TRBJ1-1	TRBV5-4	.	TGTGCCAGCAGTACCAAGGACAGATGGGGTCCAGAAGCTTTCTTT	CASSTKDRWGPEAFF
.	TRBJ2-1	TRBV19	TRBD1	TGTGCCAGTGGAATTTTTGGGACAGGGAGGAATGAGCAGTTCTTC	CASGIFGTGRNEQFF
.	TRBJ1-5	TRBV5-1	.	TGCACCAGCAGCTCCGGAGAGGAAAATCAGCCCCAGCATTTT	CTSSSGEENQPQHF
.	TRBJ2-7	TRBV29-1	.	TGCAGCGTTACCACCGGGGCCTACGAGCAGTACTTC	CSVTTGAYEQYF
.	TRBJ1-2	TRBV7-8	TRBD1	TGTGCCAGCAGCTCGGGGACAGGCTTAGGCTACACCTTC	CASSSGTGLGYTF
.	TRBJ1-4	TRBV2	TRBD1	TGTGCCAGCAGCCAAAACAGGGGGCCGAATGAAAAACTGTTTTTT	CASSQNRGPNEKLFF
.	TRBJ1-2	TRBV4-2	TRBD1	TGTGCCAGCAGTCCAGAGGGCACAGGGGGGTACTATGGCTACACCTTC	CASSPEGTGGYYGYTF
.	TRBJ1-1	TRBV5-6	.	TGTGCCAGCAGCTTGGTGAGCGGCGGCAGCCCCATCTTT	CASSLVSGGSPIF
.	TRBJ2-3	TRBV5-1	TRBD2	TGCGCCAGCAGCCGCCAGCGGGACCGCACAGATACGCAGTATTTT	CASSRQRDRTDTQYF
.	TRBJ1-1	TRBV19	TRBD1	TGTGCCAGTAGCGTCTCCGGGACAGGGAACACTGAAGCTTTCTTT	CASSVSGTGNTEAFF
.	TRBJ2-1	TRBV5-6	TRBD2	TGTGCCAGCAGCTTGGTCGGGAGGGCCCACAATGAGCAGTTCTTC	CASSLVGRAHNEQFF
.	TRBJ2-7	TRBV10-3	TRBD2	TGTGCCATCAGTGACGAACTAGCGGGAGTTGGGGTAAGGACCTACGAGCAGTACTTC	CAISDELAGVGVRTYEQYF
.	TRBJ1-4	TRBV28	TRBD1	TGTGCCAGCAGTTTAAGGGGACAGGGGGATGAAAAACTGTTTTTT	CASSLRGQGDEKLFF
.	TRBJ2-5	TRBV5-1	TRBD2	TGCGCCAGCAGCTTTACCGGGACTAGCGGGAGGGGTGAGACCCAGTACTTC	CASSFTGTSGRGETQYF
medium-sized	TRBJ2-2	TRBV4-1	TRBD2	TGCGCCAGCAGCCAAACTAGCGATAACACCGGGGAGCTGTTTTTT	CASSQTSDNTGELFF
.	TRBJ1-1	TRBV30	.	TGTGCCTGGAGTGTCTCTGGACAGCGGGAAGCTTTCTTT	CAWSVSGQREAFF
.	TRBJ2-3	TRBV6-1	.	TGTGCCAGCAGCGAAATACAGGGGGGGAAAGATACGCAGTATTTT	CASSEIQGGKDTQYF
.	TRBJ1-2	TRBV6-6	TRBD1	TGTGCCAGCAGCCGGCCCGGACAGGGCTATGGCTACACCTTC	CASSRPGQGYGYTF
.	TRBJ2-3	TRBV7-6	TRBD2	TGTGCCAGCAGCTTAGGGGAGCCTAGCGGGAGAAGGGTGGATACGCAGTATTTT	CASSLGEPSGRRVDTQYF
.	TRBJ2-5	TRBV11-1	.	TGTGCCAGCAGCGAAGACGGGTACCAAGAGACCCAGTACTTC	CASSEDGYQETQYF
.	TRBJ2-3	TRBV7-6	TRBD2	TGTGCCAGCAGTTCTCAATGGGCGGGAGGAATCGCAGATACGCAGTATTTT	CASSSQWAGGIADTQYF
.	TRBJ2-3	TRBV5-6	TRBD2	TGTGCCAGCAGCTTGGCCCTGACTAGCGGGAGCACAGATACGCAGTATTTT	CASSLALTSGSTDTQYF
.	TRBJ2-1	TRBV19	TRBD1	TGTGCCAGTAGTACCGGGACAGGAGCATACAATGAGCAGTTCTTC	CASSTGTGAYNEQFF
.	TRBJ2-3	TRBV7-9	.	TGTGCCAGCAGGACGCGGCGGGATGGGGCAGATACGCAGTATTTT	CASRTRRDGADTQYF
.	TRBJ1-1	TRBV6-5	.	TGTGCCAGCAGCTATAATGGGGTGCCAGGGGCTGAAGCTTTCTTT	CASSYNGVPGAEAFF
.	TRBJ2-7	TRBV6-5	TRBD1	TGTGCCAGCAGTAAAGGACAGGGAAACACCTACGAGCAGTACTTC	CASSKGQGNTYEQYF
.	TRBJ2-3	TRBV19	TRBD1	TGTGCCAGTACTCCGACAGGGGGCAAGACAGATACGCAGTATTTT	CASTPTGGKTDTQYF
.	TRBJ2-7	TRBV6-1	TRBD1	TGTGCCAGCAGTAGACAGGGGACCCTCTCCTACGAGCAGTACTTC	CASSRQGTLSYEQYF
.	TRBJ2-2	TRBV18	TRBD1	TGTGCCAGCTCCCTCGGACAGGGGAACACCGGGGAGCTGTTTTTT	CASSLGQGNTGELFF
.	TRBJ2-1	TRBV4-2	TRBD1	TGTGCCAGCAGCCAAGCGGAGCCCCGACAGGGGGGCCTGGAGCTTAACAATGAGCAGTTCTTC	CASSQAEPRQGGLELNNEQFF
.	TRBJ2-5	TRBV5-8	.	TGTGCCAGCAGCCCCACCGGCGGAGGCTGGGAGACCCAGTACTTC	CASSPTGGGWETQYF